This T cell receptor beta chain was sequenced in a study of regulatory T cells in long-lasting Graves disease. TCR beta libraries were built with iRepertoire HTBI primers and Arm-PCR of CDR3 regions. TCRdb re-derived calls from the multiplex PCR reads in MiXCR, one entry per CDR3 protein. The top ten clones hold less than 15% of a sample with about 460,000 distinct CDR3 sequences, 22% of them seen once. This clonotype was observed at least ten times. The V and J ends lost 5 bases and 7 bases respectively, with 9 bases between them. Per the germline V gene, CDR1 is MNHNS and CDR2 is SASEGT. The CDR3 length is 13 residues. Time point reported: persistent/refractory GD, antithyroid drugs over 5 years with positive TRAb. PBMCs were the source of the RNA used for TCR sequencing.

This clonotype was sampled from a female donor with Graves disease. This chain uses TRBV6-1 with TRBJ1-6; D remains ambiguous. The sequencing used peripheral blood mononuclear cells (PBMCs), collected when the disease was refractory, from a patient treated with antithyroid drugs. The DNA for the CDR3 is TGTGCCAGCAGTACCCGACTGAATTCACCCCTCCACTTT. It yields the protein CASSTRLNSPLHF.